The sequence of this T cell receptor beta chain was determined in a study of shared clonotypes between healthy human individuals. The input for sorted-subset replicate PCRs was approximately 210 ng DNA, 25,000 to 35,000 T cell genomes. This table comes from immunoSEQ multiplex PCR, and its TCRdb copy is limited to in-frame clones, with some not included. The sample shows approximately 2.1 million clones, approximately 95% of them seen only once. Per the germline V gene, CDR1 is MGHRA and CDR2 is YSYEKL. V lost 4 bases, J lost 2 bases, and 12 bases lay in between. CDR3 length equals 15 residues. The rearrangement links TRBV4-1 to TRBJ1-5, with D perhaps matching TRBD1 (5 bases). This clonotype was obtained from a man between 18 and 29 years old in good health. Some clones in this sample may be carry-over from other donors' samples. The sequencing sample was made of naive CD4+ T cells from PBMCs. Subset meaning: CD45RA+ positively selected. CDR3 protein: CASSRQGRGNQPQHF. CDR3 nucleotide sequence: TGCGCCAGCAGCCGTCAGGGACGGGGCAATCAGCCCCAGCATTTT.